This T cell receptor (beta chain) is from a study of blood T cell repertoires in COVID-19. The wider study: Sites in the United States, Italy and Spain provided acute and convalescent COVID-19 samples. PBMCs, B-cell-depleted T cells, or T cells provided the cDNA or gDNA that made up the material.

In the original processing: Nucleated cell counts were estimated from reference gene primer amplification. The table came from immunoSEQ multiplex PCR; TCRdb's copy has only in-frame clones and leaves some out. V and J calls and clone size are copied from that table; D and trimming were computed from the DNA. The repertoire holds 300,000 to 400,000 clones, with around 87% as singletons. Germline CDR1 is LGHDT and CDR2 is YNNKEL (reference sequence). V lost 4 bases to trimming and J lost 1 base; unmatched junction nucleotides: 9. The CDR3 has 17 amino acids. This clone was seen only a few times. Sequencing used peripheral blood. This chain uses TRBV3-1 (or the pseudogene TRBV3-2) with TRBJ1-3; 8 nucleotides agree with TRBD1. The TCR was taken from a man aged 45-65 years with active or convalescent COVID-19. CDR3 DNA: TGTGCCAGCAGCCCATGGACAGGGAGTACTTCTGGAAACACCATATATTTT. It translates to CASSPWTGSTSGNTIYF.